This T cell receptor (beta chain) was captured by sequencing in a study of T cells in Graves' hyperthyroidism and ophthalmopathy. This CDR3 has 16 residues. The germline V gene encodes CDR1 DFQATT and CDR2 SNEGSKA (reference sequence). The V and J ends lost 0 bases and 1 base, in that order; junction bases with no gene match: 5. Amplified TCR beta CDR3 regions derived from RNA transcripts. First-round RT-PCR targeting the TCR CDR3 was performed with the HTBI primer set. TCRdb reanalysed the multiplex PCR reads using MiXCR and keeps one entry per CDR3 protein. Among about 640,000 distinct CDR3 sequences listed, around 20% were seen once.

The sequenced sample was blood. V is TRBV20-1 and J is TRBJ2-7, with 11 nucleotides matching TRBD2. The source of this sequence is a man aged 25-45 years with Graves' ophthalmopathy. The CDR3 region has the DNA TGCAGTGCTAGAGATTGGATAGCGGGAGGGTCCTACGAGCAGTACTTC. Protein: CSARDWIAGGSYEQYF.